Below are 20 T cell receptor beta chains sequenced from a single sample in a study of T-cell memory formation after mild COVID-19. TCRdb re-called the 5' RACE reads through MiXCR, storing one row per CDR3 protein. The data show hundreds of thousands of distinct CDR3 sequences, 17% seen once. Sequenced input: PBMCs or a T cell subset sorted from them (not recorded which). The receptors shown here come from an adult woman who had mild COVID-19 (a few samples of this study predate the infection). Cell type and time point are not known.

This clonotype showed up just a few times. The gene calls are TRBV7-2 and TRBJ1-1, with D tentatively TRBD1 (5 bases). Between the trimmed V and J ends, which lost 4 bases and 3 bases, there was a span of 12 bases. CDR3 size: 14 residues. CDR1 and CDR2 (germline): SGHTA, FQGNSA. The chain's CDR3 is CASSSGGKDTEAFF. The CDR3 bases are TGTGCCAGCAGCTCTGGGGGAAAGGACACTGAAGCTTTCTTT.

This clonotype was detected a few times. The chain recombines TRBV7-3 with TRBJ2-5; perhaps TRBD2 as D (6 bases). This CDR3 has 13 residues. V was shortened by 3 bases and J by 7 bases, with 12 bases between the two germline ends. Germline V gives CDR1 SGHTA, CDR2 FQGTGA. CDR3 region: CASSFDARGTQYF. The CDR3 coding sequence is TGTGCCAGCAGCTTCGATGCGCGGGGGACCCAGTACTTC.

This chain connects TRBV12-3 or TRBV12-4 to TRBJ1-2; D is perhaps TRBD1 (5 bases). Trimming took off 4 bases at V and 5 bases at J, with 17 bases between the two ends. The CDR3 contains 15 residues. CDR3 bases: TGTGCCAGCAGTTCCGTAGCGGGGGGTGTTTATGGCTACACCTTC. Translated: CASSSVAGGVYGYTF.

This clonotype was counted a few times. V usage is TRBV4-2 and J usage is TRBJ2-1, with 7 bases matching TRBD2. Germline V gives CDR1 LGHNA, CDR2 YNFKEQ. The ends lost 4 bases at V and 0 bases at J; junction bases unmatched: 6. The CDR3 extends over 16 amino acids. The CDR3 DNA follows: TGTGCCAGCAGCCCGAAAGCGGGGAGCTCCTACAATGAGCAGTTCTTC. Protein product: CASSPKAGSSYNEQFF.

The chain couples TRBV12-3 or TRBV12-4 to TRBJ2-7; 7 bases match TRBD1. The CDR3 length is 14 residues. V lost 6 bases, J lost 2 bases, and 7 bases stayed unmatched. The CDR3 region has the DNA TGTGCCAGCAGCCGGCCAGGGGGTACCTACGAGCAGTACTTC. It translates to CASSRPGGTYEQYF.

In its sample, this clonotype was seen a few times. The genes are TRBV20-1 and TRBJ1-1; the D gene is possibly TRBD1 (5 bases). The CDR3 has 14 amino acids. Germline V gene data show CDR1 as DFQATT and CDR2 as SNEGSKA (reference sequence). Trimming cost V 3 bases and J 4 bases, with 15 bases left between them. As DNA, the CDR3 is TGCAGTGCTAGGGCTGTAGGGGAGGGCACTGAAGCTTTCTTT. Translation gives CSARAVGEGTEAFF.

Points on this clonotype: One end of the junction varies from germline; a read error may be responsible. The CDR3 loop is CDSSLTGRDEQFF. In nucleotides, the CDR3 is TGCGACAGCAGTCTGACAGGGAGGGATGAGCAGTTCTTC. The chain uses TRBV5-1 and TRBJ2-1; D is possibly TRBD1 or TRBD2 (7 bases each). The germline V gene has CDR1 SGHRS and CDR2 YFSETQ. The CDR3 spans 13 residues.

The genes are TRBV7-8 and TRBJ2-1; D assignment may be TRBD1 or TRBD2 (5 bases each). Per germline, CDR1 SGHVS and CDR2 FQNEAQ. Trimming left V 5 bases short and J 14 bases short, with 16 bases between. This CDR3 contains 12 residues. CDR3 nucleotides: TGTGCCAGCAGCCTGCTCCGGGACCGAGAGTTCTTC. Amino acid sequence: CASSLLRDREFF. Supplemented by reference TRBV7-8 and TRBJ2-1, the full variable domain reads GAGVSQSPRYKVAKRGQDVALRCDPISGHVSLFWYQQALGQGPEFLTYFQNEAQLDKSGLPSDRFFAERPEGSVSTLKIQRTQQEDSAVYLCASSLLRDREFFGPGTRLTVL.

This chain connects TRBV5-1 to TRBJ2-1; D could derive from TRBD1 or TRBD2 (5 bases each). The CDR3 spans 13 residues. Germline lookup yields CDR1 SGHRS and CDR2 YFSETQ. V was pared by 3 bases and J by 9 bases, with 13 bases between. The CDR3 reads CASSSADMGEQFF. For the CDR3, the DNA is TGCGCCAGCAGCTCAGCGGACATGGGTGAGCAGTTCTTC.

Turning to this clonotype: The germline gene is not matched at one end of the junction; a read error may be the cause. The chain is built from TRBV7-9 and TRBJ2-3, with 9 nucleotides matching TRBD2. The CDR3 sequence is 15 residues long. CDR1 and CDR2 from the germline V gene are SEHNR and FQNEAQ (reference sequence). In DNA form, the CDR3 reads TGTGCCAGCAGGTTAGCGGGAGTGAGCACAGATACGCAGTATTTT. It yields the protein CASRLAGVSTDTQYF. Filled out from reference TRBV7-9 and TRBJ2-3, the complete variable domain reads DTGVSQNPRHKITKRGQNVTFRCDPISEHNRLYWYRQTLGQGPEFLTYFQNEAQLEKSRLLSDRFSAERPKGSFSTLEIQRTEQGDSAMYLCASRLAGVSTDTQYFGPGTRLTVL.

This clonotype was picked up a small number of times. The V and J genes are TRBV12-3 or TRBV12-4 and TRBJ2-5; D is undetermined. This CDR3 has 15 amino acids. V was trimmed by 1 base and J by 9 bases, leaving 18 bases between them. The CDR3 loop is CASSLDSQVRLAQYF. As DNA, the CDR3 is TGTGCCAGCAGTTTAGACAGCCAAGTACGTTTGGCCCAGTACTTC.

This clonotype was seen at least ten times. The chain couples TRBV6-5 to TRBJ2-7; 7 bases fit TRBD2. Germline trimming cut 0 bases from V and 2 bases from J; bases unmatched to any gene: 1. The CDR3 covers 14 residues. Germline loops: CDR1 MNHEY, CDR2 SVGAGI. The CDR3 nucleotides read TGTGCCAGCAGTTACTCCGGGAGGACCTACGAGCAGTACTTC. It specifies CASSYSGRTYEQYF.

This chain connects TRBV11-2 to TRBJ2-7; weak D call: TRBD1 (6 bases). This CDR3 has 15 amino acids. CDR1 and CDR2 (germline): SGHAT, FQNNGV. The V end lost 6 bases, the J end lost 3 bases, and 18 bases lay between the germline ends. CDR3 nucleotide sequence: TGTGCCAGCAGGGGGGTACAGGGTAAAGGCTACGAGCAGTACTTC. This gives the protein CASRGVQGKGYEQYF.

There are a few counts of this clonotype. The rearrangement uses TRBV12-3 or TRBV12-4 and TRBJ2-1; unclear D gene. CDR3 size: 16 residues. Trimming removed 1 base at V and 0 bases at J, with 10 bases between. The chain's CDR3 is CASSLGKGSSYNEQFF. In DNA, the CDR3 is TGTGCCAGCAGTTTAGGTAAGGGAAGCTCCTACAATGAGCAGTTCTTC.

This clonotype occurred many times. The CDR3 bases are TGTGCCAGCAGCCCCCCGCCCGGACTAGCGGGAGGAGATACGCAGTATTTT. It specifies CASSPPPGLAGGDTQYF. The chain carries TRBV7-9 and TRBJ2-3; TRBD2 matches at 14 bases. This CDR3 is 17 amino acids long. The V and J ends lost 5 bases and 5 bases, in that order; junction bases with no gene match: 9. Germline lookup yields CDR1 SEHNR and CDR2 FQNEAQ (reference sequence).

The genes are TRBV2 and TRBJ1-1; D may be TRBD1 (5 bases). V lost 5 bases and J 5 bases, leaving 15 bases between the germline ends. Germline CDR1 reads SNHLY; CDR2 reads FYNNEI. The CDR3 runs to 14 residues. CDR3 sequence: CASSWGEQGTEAFF. The DNA of the CDR3 is TGTGCCAGCAGTTGGGGAGAGCAGGGTACTGAAGCTTTCTTT.

In its sample, this clonotype was seen a few times. V gene TRBV11-3 combines with J gene TRBJ2-7; TRBD1 is a possible D gene (5 bases). The CDR3 has 15 residues. Trimming pared 7 bases from V and 0 bases from J, leaving 16 bases between. In germline, CDR1 is SGHNT, CDR2 YENEEA. In DNA, the CDR3 is TGTGCCAGCACCTCAAGGGGCTCCCGCTCCTACGAGCAGTACTTC. Translating gives CASTSRGSRSYEQYF.

This clonotype was seen a handful of times. CDR3 DNA: TGTGCCAGTAGATCTGTGATAGGCACAGATACGCAGTATTTT. It is translated as CASRSVIGTDTQYF. The chain employs TRBV19 and TRBJ2-3; D is undetermined. Germline loops: CDR1 LNHDA, CDR2 SQIVND (reference sequence). Between the trimmed V and J ends, which lost 6 bases and 1 base, there was a span of 11 bases. This CDR3 is built from 14 residues.

This clonotype was picked up many times. The chain uses TRBV28 and TRBJ1-1; no reliable D call. The CDR3 extends over 13 amino acids. Germline V gives CDR1 MDHEN, CDR2 SYDVKM. The ends were cut back, 6 bases at V and 1 base at J, with 9 bases in the middle. CDR3 coding DNA: TGTGCCAGCAGCATATGGGGGAACACTGAAGCTTTCTTT. Its translation: CASSIWGNTEAFF.

This clonotype was seen at least ten times. This rearrangement joins TRBV3-1 to TRBJ2-1, with 7 bases lining up with TRBD2. This CDR3 is built from 16 residues. Germline CDR1 is LGHDT and CDR2 is YNNKEL (reference sequence). With 1 base clipped from V and 5 bases from J, the junction kept 8 bases outside the gene matches. Here the CDR3 reads CASSQGAGPTHNEQFF. The DNA for the CDR3 is TGTGCCAGCAGCCAAGGAGCGGGGCCCACCCACAATGAGCAGTTCTTC.